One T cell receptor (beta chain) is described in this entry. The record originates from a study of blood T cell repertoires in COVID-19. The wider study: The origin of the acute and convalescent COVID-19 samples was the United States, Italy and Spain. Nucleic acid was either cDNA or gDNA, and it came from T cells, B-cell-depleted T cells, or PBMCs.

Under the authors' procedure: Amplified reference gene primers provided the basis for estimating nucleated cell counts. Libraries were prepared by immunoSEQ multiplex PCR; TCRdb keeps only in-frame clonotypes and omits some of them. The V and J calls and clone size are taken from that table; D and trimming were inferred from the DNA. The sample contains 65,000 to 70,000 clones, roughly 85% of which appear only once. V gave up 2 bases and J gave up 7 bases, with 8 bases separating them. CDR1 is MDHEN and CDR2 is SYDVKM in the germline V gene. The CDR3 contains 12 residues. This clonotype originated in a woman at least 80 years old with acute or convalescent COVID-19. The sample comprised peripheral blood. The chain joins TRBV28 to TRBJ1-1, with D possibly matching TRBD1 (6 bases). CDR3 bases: TGTGCCAGCAGTTTACTCAGGGGTGAAGCTTTCTTT. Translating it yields CASSLLRGEAFF.